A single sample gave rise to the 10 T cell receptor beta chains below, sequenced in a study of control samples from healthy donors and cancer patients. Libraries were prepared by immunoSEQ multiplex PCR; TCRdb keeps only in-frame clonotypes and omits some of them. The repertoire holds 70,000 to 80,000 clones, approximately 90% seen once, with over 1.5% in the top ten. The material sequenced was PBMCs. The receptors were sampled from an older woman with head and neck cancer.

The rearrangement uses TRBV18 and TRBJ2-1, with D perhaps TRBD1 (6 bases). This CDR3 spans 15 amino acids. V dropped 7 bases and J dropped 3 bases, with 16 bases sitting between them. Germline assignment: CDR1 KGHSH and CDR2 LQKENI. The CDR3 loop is CASFDRLTGYNEQFF. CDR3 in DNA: TGTGCCAGCTTCGATCGATTGACAGGCTACAATGAGCAGTTCTTC.

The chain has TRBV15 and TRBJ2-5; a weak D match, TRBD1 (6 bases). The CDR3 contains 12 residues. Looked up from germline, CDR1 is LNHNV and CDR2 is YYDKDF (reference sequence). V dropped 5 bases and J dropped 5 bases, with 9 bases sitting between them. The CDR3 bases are TGTGCCACCAGCCAAAGGGGGGAGACCCAGTACTTC. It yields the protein CATSQRGETQYF.

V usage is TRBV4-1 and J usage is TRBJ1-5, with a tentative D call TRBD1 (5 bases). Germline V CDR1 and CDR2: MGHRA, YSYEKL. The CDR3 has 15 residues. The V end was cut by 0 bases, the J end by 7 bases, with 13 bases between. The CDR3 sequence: CASSQETALGQPQHF. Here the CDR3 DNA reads TGCGCCAGCAGCCAAGAGACAGCGTTGGGGCAGCCCCAGCATTTT.

The CDR3 DNA sequence: TGTGCCAGCAGCTTCCGGGACAGGGTTGGGGCCAACGTCCTGACTTTC. This sequence encodes CASSFRDRVGANVLTF. This chain links TRBV5-4 with TRBJ2-6, with 9 bases matching TRBD1. After removal of 2 bases from V and 3 bases from J, the junction contained 3 bases not matched to a gene. The CDR3 totals 16 residues. Germline CDR1 is SGHNT and CDR2 is YYREEE (reference sequence).

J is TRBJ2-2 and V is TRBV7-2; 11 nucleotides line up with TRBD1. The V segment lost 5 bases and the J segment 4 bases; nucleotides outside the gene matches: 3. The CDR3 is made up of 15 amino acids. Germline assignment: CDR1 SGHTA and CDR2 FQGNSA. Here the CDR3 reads CASSQGTGGTGELFF. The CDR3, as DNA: TGTGCCAGCAGCCAGGGGACAGGGGGCACCGGGGAGCTGTTTTTT. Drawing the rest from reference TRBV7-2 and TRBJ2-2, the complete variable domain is GAGVSQSPSNKVTEKGKDVELRCDPISGHTALYWYRQSLGQGLEFLIYFQGNSAPDKSGLPSDRFSAERTGGSVSTLTIQRTQQEDSAVYLCASSQGTGGTGELFFGEGSRLTVL.

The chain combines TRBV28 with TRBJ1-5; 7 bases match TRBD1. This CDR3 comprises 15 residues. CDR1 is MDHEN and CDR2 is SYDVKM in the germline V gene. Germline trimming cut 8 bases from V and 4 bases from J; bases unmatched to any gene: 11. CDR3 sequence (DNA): TGTGCCAGCGTATACAGGGGTACGACTAATCAGCCCCAGCATTTT. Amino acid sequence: CASVYRGTTNQPQHF.

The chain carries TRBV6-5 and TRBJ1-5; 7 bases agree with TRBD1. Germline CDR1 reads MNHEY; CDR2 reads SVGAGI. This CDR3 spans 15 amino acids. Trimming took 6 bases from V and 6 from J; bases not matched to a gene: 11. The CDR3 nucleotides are TGTGCCAGCAGCCTCAACAGGGGTTTGATTCAGCCCCAGCATTTT. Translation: CASSLNRGLIQPQHF.

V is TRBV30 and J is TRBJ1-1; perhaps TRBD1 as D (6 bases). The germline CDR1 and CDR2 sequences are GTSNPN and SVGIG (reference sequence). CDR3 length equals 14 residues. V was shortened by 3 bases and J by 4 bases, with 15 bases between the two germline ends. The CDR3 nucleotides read TGTGCCTGGAGGAATAACAGGGAGGGCACTGAAGCTTTCTTT. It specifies CAWRNNREGTEAFF.

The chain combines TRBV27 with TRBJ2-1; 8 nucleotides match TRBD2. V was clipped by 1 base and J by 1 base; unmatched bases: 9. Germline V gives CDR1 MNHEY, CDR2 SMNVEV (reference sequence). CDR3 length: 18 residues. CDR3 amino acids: CASSLWGGRSTSYNEQFF. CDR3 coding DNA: TGTGCCAGCAGTTTATGGGGCGGGAGGTCTACATCCTACAATGAGCAGTTCTTC.

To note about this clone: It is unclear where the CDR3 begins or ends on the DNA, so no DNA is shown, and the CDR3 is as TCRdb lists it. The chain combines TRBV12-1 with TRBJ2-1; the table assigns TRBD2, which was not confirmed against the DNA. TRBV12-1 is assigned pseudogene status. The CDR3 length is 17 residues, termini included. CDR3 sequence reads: CASSFATGTSGRKAQFF.